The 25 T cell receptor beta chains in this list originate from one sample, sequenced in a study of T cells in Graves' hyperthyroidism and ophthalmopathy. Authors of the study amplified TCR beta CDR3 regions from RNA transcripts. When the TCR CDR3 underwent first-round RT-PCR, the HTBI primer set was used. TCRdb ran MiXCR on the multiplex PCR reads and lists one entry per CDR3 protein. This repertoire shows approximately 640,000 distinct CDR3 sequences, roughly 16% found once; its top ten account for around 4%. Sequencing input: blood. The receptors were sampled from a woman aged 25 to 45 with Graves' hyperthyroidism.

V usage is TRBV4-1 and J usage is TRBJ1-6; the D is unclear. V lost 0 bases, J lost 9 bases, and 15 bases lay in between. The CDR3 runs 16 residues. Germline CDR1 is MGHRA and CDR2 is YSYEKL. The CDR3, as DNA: TGCGCCAGCAGCCAAGAAAGAACTGCAGCAGGTTCACCCCTCCACTTT. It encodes CASSQERTAAGSPLHF.

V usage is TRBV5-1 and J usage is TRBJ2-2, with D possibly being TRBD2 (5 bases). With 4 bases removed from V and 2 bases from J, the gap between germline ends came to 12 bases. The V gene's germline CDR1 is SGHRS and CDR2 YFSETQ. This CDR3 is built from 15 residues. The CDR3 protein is CASSPQAANTGELFF. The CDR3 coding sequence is TGCGCCAGCAGCCCCCAAGCGGCCAACACCGGGGAGCTGTTTTTT.

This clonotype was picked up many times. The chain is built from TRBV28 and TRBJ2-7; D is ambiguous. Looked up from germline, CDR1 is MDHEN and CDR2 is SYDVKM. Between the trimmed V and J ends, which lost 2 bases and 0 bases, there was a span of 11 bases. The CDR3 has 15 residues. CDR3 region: CASSLGNALSYEQYF. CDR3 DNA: TGTGCCAGCAGTTTAGGGAATGCCCTCTCCTACGAGCAGTACTTC.

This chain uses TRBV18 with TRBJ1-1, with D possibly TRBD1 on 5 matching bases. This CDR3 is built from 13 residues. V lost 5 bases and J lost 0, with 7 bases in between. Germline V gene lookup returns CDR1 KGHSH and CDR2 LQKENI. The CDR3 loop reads CASSGAMNTEAFF. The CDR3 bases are TGTGCCAGCTCAGGGGCTATGAACACTGAAGCTTTCTTT.

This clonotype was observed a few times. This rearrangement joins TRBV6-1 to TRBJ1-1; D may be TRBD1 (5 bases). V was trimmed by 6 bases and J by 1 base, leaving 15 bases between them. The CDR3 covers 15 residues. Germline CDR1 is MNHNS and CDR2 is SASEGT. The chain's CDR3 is CASSPWGIQNTEAFF. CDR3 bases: TGTGCCAGCAGCCCTTGGGGGATTCAGAACACTGAAGCTTTCTTT.

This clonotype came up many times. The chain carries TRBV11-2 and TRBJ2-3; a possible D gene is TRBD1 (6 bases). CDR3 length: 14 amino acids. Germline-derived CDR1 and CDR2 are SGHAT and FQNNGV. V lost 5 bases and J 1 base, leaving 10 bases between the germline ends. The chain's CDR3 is CASSTWTGTDTQYF. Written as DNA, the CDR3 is TGTGCCAGCAGCACGTGGACAGGCACAGATACGCAGTATTTT.

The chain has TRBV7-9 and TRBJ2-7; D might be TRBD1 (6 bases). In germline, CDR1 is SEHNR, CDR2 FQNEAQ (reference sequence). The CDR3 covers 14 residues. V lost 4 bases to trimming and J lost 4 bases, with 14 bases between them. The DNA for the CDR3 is TGTGCCAGCAGCTGGACAGAATGGGAGTACGAGCAGTACTTC. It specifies CASSWTEWEYEQYF.

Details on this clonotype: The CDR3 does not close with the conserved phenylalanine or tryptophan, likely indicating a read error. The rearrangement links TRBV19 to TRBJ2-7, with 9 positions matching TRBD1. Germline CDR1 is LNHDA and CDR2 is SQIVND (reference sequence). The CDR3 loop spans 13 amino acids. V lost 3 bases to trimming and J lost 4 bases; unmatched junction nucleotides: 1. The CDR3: CASSMTGGYEQYL. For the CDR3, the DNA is TGTGCCAGTAGTATGACAGGGGGGTACGAGCAGTACCTC.

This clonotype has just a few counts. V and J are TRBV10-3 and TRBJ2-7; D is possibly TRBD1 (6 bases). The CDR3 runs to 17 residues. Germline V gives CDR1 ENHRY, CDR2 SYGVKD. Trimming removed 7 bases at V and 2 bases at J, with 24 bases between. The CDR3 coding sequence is TGTGCCATCACTCATCCATACAGGGACGAGAAAGCCTACGAGCAGTACTTC. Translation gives CAITHPYRDEKAYEQYF.

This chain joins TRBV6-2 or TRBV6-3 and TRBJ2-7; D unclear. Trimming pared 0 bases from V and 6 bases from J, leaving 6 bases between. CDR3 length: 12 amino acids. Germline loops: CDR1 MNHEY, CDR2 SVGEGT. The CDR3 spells CASSYSMSEQYF. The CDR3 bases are TGTGCCAGCAGTTACTCGATGTCCGAGCAGTACTTC.

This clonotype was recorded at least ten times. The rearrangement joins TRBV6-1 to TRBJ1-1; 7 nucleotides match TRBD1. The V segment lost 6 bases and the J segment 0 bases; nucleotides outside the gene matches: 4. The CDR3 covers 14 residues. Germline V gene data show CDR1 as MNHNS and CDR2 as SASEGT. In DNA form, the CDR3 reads TGTGCCAGCAGCAGGGGGACCCTGAACACTGAAGCTTTCTTT. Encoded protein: CASSRGTLNTEAFF.

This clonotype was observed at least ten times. The CDR3 reads CASSLRKLDGGSGGNEQFF. The CDR3 DNA reads as TGTGCCAGCAGCTTAAGGAAACTCGACGGCGGGAGTGGGGGCAATGAGCAGTTCTTC. The chain has TRBV7-2 and TRBJ2-1; 7 positions agree with TRBD2. J was trimmed by 6 bases and V by 2 bases; bases with no gene match: 19. This CDR3 has 19 residues. CDR1 is SGHTA and CDR2 is FQGNSA in the germline V gene. Full variable domain (rest looked up from reference TRBV7-2 and TRBJ2-1): GAGVSQSPSNKVTEKGKDVELRCDPISGHTALYWYRQSLGQGLEFLIYFQGNSAPDKSGLPSDRFSAERTGGSVSTLTIQRTQQEDSAVYLCASSLRKLDGGSGGNEQFFGPGTRLTVL.

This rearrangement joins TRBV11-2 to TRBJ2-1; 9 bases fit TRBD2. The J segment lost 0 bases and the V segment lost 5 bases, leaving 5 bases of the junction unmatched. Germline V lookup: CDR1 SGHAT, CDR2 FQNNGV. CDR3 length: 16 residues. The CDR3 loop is CASSISGSRSYNEQFF. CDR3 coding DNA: TGTGCCAGCAGCATTAGCGGGAGTCGCTCCTACAATGAGCAGTTCTTC.

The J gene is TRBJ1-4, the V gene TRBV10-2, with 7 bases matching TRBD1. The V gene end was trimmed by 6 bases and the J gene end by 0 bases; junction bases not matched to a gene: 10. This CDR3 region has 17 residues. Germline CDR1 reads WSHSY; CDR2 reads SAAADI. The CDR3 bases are TGCGCCAGCAGCGATACCGGGACAGCCGCAACTAATGAAAAACTGTTTTTT. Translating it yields CASSDTGTAATNEKLFF.

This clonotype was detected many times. This CDR3 is CASSDRASTEAFF. CDR3 nucleotides: TGTGCCAGCAGCGACAGGGCGAGCACTGAAGCTTTCTTT. The chain carries TRBV6-1 and TRBJ1-1; TRBD1 agrees at 7 bases. V lost 6 bases and J lost 4; bases outside the gene matches: 5. Germline V gives CDR1 MNHNS, CDR2 SASEGT. CDR3 length: 13 residues.

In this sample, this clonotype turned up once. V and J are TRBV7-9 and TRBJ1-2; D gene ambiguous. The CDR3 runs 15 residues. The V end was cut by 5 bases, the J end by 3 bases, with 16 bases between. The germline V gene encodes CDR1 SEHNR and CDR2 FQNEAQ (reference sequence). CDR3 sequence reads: CASSPRTAEYYGYTF. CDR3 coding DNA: TGTGCCAGCAGCCCTCGGACGGCTGAGTACTATGGCTACACCTTC.

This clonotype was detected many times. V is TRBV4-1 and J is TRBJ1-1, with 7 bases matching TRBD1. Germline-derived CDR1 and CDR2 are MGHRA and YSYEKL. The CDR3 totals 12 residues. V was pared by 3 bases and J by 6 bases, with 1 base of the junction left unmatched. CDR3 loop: CASSQQGAEAFF. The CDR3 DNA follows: TGCGCCAGCAGCCAGCAGGGGGCTGAAGCTTTCTTT.

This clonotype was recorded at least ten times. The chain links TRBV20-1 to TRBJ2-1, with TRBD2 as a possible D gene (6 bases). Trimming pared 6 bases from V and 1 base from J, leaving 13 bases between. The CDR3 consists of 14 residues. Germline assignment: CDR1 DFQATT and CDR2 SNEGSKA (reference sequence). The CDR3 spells CSARDFKSYNEQFF. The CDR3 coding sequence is TGCAGTGCCAGGGACTTCAAGTCCTACAATGAGCAGTTCTTC.

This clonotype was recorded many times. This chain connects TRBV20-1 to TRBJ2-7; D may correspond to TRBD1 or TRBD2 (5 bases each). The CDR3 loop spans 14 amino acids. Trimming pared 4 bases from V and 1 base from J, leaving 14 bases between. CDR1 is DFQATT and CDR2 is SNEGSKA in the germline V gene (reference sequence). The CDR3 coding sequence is TGCAGTGCTATCGGGACGGCGCTATCCTACGAGCAGTACTTC. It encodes CSAIGTALSYEQYF.

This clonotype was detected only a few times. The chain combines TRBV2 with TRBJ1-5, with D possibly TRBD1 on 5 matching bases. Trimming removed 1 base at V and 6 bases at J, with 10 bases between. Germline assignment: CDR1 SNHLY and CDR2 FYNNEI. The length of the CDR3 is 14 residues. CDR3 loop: CASSEGGGGQPQHF. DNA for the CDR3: TGTGCCAGCAGTGAAGGGGGGGGGGGTCAGCCCCAGCATTTT.

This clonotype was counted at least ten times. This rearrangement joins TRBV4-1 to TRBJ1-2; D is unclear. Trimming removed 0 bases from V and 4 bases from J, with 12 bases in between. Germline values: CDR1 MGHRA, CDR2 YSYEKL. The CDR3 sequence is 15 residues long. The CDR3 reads CASSQERVGFYGYTF. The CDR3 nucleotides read TGCGCCAGCAGCCAAGAGAGGGTAGGGTTCTATGGCTACACCTTC.

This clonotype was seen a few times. In nucleotides, the CDR3 is TGTGCCAGCAGCTCCACGTCTGGGAGAGATACGCAGTATTTT. It is translated as CASSSTSGRDTQYF. This chain connects TRBV11-2 to TRBJ2-3; maybe TRBD2 (5 bases). The germline V gene encodes CDR1 SGHAT and CDR2 FQNNGV. The CDR3 is 14 amino acids. V was clipped by 4 bases and J by 5 bases, with 13 bases between them.

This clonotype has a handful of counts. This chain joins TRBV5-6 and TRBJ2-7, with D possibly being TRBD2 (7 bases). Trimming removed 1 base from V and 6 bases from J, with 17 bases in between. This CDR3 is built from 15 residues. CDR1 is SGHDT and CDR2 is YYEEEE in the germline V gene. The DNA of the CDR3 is TGTGCCAGCAGCTTGCCGGGGGGCGCTCCTCCCGAGCAGTACTTC. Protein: CASSLPGGAPPEQYF.

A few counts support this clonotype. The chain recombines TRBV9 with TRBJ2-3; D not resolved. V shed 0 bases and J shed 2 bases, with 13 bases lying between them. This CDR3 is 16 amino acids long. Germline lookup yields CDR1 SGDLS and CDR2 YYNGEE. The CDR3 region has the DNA TGTGCCAGCAGCGTAGATTGGGAACCTCACACAGATACGCAGTATTTT. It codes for CASSVDWEPHTDTQYF.

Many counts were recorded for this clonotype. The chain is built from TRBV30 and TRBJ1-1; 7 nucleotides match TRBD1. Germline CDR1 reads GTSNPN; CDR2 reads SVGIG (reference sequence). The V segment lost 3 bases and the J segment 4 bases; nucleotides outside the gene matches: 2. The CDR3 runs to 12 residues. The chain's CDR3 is CAWSRQGTEAFF. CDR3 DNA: TGTGCCTGGAGCCGACAGGGCACTGAAGCTTTCTTT.